The 30 T cell receptor beta chains in this list originate from one sample, sequenced in a study of cytomegalovirus exposure and HLA in healthy donors. Use of 60 Vbeta and 13 Jbeta primers characterized the PCR. The data were produced by immunoSEQ multiplex PCR, yet TCRdb's version contains in-frame clones alone and is incomplete. This sample has about 190,000 clones; about four fifths occur once, and the top ten carry around 2%. The sequenced sample was PBMCs. The receptor source for this set is a man between 18 and 29 years old in good health and CMV-seronegative.

The chain recombines TRBV21-1 with TRBJ2-1; the listed D gene, TRBD2, was not tested against the DNA. TRBV21-1 is a listed pseudogene. CDR3 length: 15 residues. DNA of the CDR3: TGTGCCAGCAGCAAAGGTCGTGGAGAATTTGGTGAGCAGTTCTTC. It encodes CASSKGRGEFGEQFF.

V is TRBV5-1 and J is TRBJ2-5; D might be TRBD2 (6 bases). CDR3 length: 14 residues. Germline V gene lookup returns CDR1 SGHRS and CDR2 YFSETQ. V lost 0 bases to trimming and J lost 0 bases, with 6 bases between them. The CDR3 DNA sequence: TGCGCCAGCAGCTTGGGGGACTACCAAGAGACCCAGTACTTC. The encoded protein is CASSLGDYQETQYF.

In DNA form, the CDR3 reads TGTGCCAGCAGCTTAGTTAGTAAAAATTCACCCCTCCACTTT. Translating gives CASSLVSKNSPLHF. J is TRBJ1-6 and V is TRBV7-8; D is unresolved. V dropped 1 base and J dropped 7 bases, with 8 bases sitting between them. The CDR3 is 14 amino acids. Germline lookup yields CDR1 SGHVS and CDR2 FQNEAQ.

This sequence joins TRBV10-3 and TRBJ2-5; 10 bases fit TRBD1. The V segment lost 7 bases and the J segment 2 bases; nucleotides outside the gene matches: 4. This CDR3 contains 14 residues. CDR1 is ENHRY, CDR2 SYGVKD, per germline. The CDR3 sequence: CAIMGQGSQETQYF. The CDR3 bases are TGTGCCATCATGGGACAGGGGAGTCAAGAGACCCAGTACTTC.

This sequence joins TRBV13 and TRBJ2-3, with 7 positions matching TRBD2. The V gene's germline CDR1 is PRHDT and CDR2 FYEKMQ (reference sequence). V lost 5 bases, J lost 6 bases, and 14 bases stayed unmatched. CDR3 length: 16 residues. CDR3 protein: CASSPEWGGPGDTQYF. The DNA of the CDR3 is TGTGCCAGCAGCCCCGAATGGGGAGGGCCTGGTGATACGCAGTATTTT.

The chain has TRBV5-4 and TRBJ2-2, with 10 bases fitting TRBD2. Germline V gene sequence: CDR1 SGHNT, CDR2 YYREEE (reference sequence). V gave up 5 bases and J gave up 7 bases; unmatched junction bases: 11. The CDR3 consists of 16 residues. CDR3 nucleotide sequence: TGTGCCAGCAGTGCTAGCGGGGGCATCACCTTCGGGGAGCTGTTTTTT. It translates to CASSASGGITFGELFF.

This clone was observed a few times. The sample carries other DNA sequences with the same CDR3. The chain has TRBV7-8 and TRBJ2-7; D might be TRBD1 (6 bases). The CDR3 has 15 residues. Germline CDR1 is SGHVS and CDR2 is FQNEAQ. The V end lost 2 bases, the J end lost 0 bases, and 11 bases lay between the germline ends. CDR3 DNA: TGTGCCAGCAGCTTATACCAGGGGCCCTCCTACGAGCAGTACTTC. Translation: CASSLYQGPSYEQYF.

This clone was recorded once. V is TRBV6-5 and J is TRBJ1-5; D gene unclear. Germline lookup yields CDR1 MNHEY and CDR2 SVGAGI. Trimming pared 8 bases from V and 0 bases from J, leaving 8 bases between. The CDR3 is 13 amino acids. In nucleotides, the CDR3 is TGTGCCAGCGGTGTAGCTAGCAATCAGCCCCAGCATTTT. This encodes CASGVASNQPQHF.

The rearrangement uses TRBV12-5 and TRBJ2-1, with TRBD1 as a possible D gene (5 bases). This CDR3 is 13 amino acids long. The V end lost 6 bases, the J end lost 5 bases, and 11 bases lay between the germline ends. Germline V gives CDR1 LGHNT, CDR2 FRNRAP. CDR3 residues: CASGWGSNNEQFF. The CDR3 nucleotides read TGTGCTAGTGGCTGGGGCTCAAACAATGAGCAGTTCTTC.

The chain combines TRBV9 with TRBJ2-3; the D is unclear. Trimming shortened V by 1 base and J by 4 bases, and 19 bases separated the two germline ends. The CDR3 spans 17 residues. Germline loops: CDR1 SGDLS, CDR2 YYNGEE. CDR3 loop: CASSVNWLYRDSDTQYF. DNA of the CDR3: TGTGCCAGCAGCGTAAATTGGCTATATCGAGACTCAGATACGCAGTATTTT.

The chain has TRBV23-1 and TRBJ1-3; D not certain. TRBV23-1 is assigned to the ORF class and has an uncertain function. This CDR3 comprises 17 residues. Between the trimmed V and J ends, which lost 0 bases and 0 bases, there was a span of 12 bases. The CDR3 loop reads CASSQSSQVSSGNTIYF. CDR3 DNA sequence: TGCGCCAGCAGTCAATCGAGCCAGGTGTCCTCTGGAAACACCATATATTTT.

CDR3 loop: CAWSVQGAETQYF. Written as DNA, the CDR3 is TGTGCCTGGAGTGTACAGGGAGCAGAGACCCAGTACTTC. This chain uses TRBV30 with TRBJ2-5; a possible D gene is TRBD1 (6 bases). The CDR3 loop spans 13 amino acids. Trimming took off 0 bases at V and 4 bases at J, with 9 bases between the two ends. The germline V gene has CDR1 GTSNPN and CDR2 SVGIG (reference sequence). Drawing the rest from reference TRBV30 and TRBJ2-5, the complete variable domain is SQTIHQWPATLVQPVGSPLSLECTVEGTSNPNLYWYRQAAGRGLQLLFYSVGIGQISSEVPQNLSASRPQDRQFILSSKKLLLSDSGFYLCAWSVQGAETQYFGPGTRLLVL.

The chain links TRBV6-6 to TRBJ1-2, with D possibly TRBD1 on 5 matching bases. CDR1 and CDR2 (germline): MNHNY, SVGAGI (reference sequence). Trimming removed 7 bases at V and 2 bases at J, with 14 bases between. The CDR3 runs to 14 residues. The CDR3 region has the DNA TGTGCCAGCATCCCTGGACAACTAAACTATGGCTACACCTTC. Protein sequence: CASIPGQLNYGYTF.

The V and J genes are TRBV6-5 and TRBJ1-2, with 10 bases that match TRBD1. The CDR3 is 16 amino acids. Unmatched junction bases numbered 8, after V lost 2 bases and J lost 5 bases. From germline, CDR1 is MNHEY and CDR2 SVGAGI. The CDR3 DNA follows: TGTGCCAGCAGTTACACCCCGGGACAGGGGAGTTATGGCTACACCTTC. As protein: CASSYTPGQGSYGYTF.

The J gene is TRBJ2-7, the V gene TRBV6-4; 7 nucleotides align to TRBD1. The germline V gene encodes CDR1 MRHNA and CDR2 SNTAGT. After removal of 6 bases from V and 3 bases from J, the junction contained 14 bases not matched to a gene. This CDR3 spans 16 amino acids. CDR3 DNA sequence: TGTGCCAGCAGGGACAGGTTAGCTCCTCAGAACTACGAGCAGTACTTC. Amino acid sequence: CASRDRLAPQNYEQYF.

The rearrangement uses TRBV18 and TRBJ2-5; weak D call: TRBD1 (6 bases). Germline CDR1 and CDR2: KGHSH and LQKENI. The ends were cut back, 5 bases at V and 2 bases at J, with 9 bases in the middle. The CDR3 is 13 amino acids. The CDR3 sequence is CASSVQGQETQYF. In nucleotides, the CDR3 is TGTGCCAGCTCAGTTCAGGGGCAAGAGACCCAGTACTTC.

Written as DNA, the CDR3 is TGTGCCAGTAGCGCCAATTTAGCGGGAGGATACGAGCAGTACTTC. It specifies CASSANLAGGYEQYF. The V call is TRBV19, the J call TRBJ2-7, with 10 bases matching TRBD2. The V segment lost 6 bases and the J segment 4 bases; nucleotides outside the gene matches: 9. Germline-derived CDR1 and CDR2 are LNHDA and SQIVND (reference sequence). The CDR3 covers 15 residues. The full variable domain, in which reference TRBV19 and TRBJ2-7 provide the parts outside the CDR3, is DGGITQSPKYLFRKEGQNVTLSCEQNLNHDAMYWYRQDPGQGLRLIYYSQIVNDFQKGDIAEGYSVSREKKESFPLTVTSAQKNPTAFYLCASSANLAGGYEQYFGPGTRLTVT.

The rearrangement joins TRBV7-9 to TRBJ2-1; 8 bases are shared with TRBD1. The germline V gene has CDR1 SEHNR and CDR2 FQNEAQ (reference sequence). The CDR3 spans 15 residues. V dropped 5 bases and J dropped 4; count of bases not matched to a gene: 7. CDR3 residues: CASSHGQGFYNEQFF. The CDR3 DNA is TGTGCCAGCAGCCATGGACAGGGATTTTACAATGAGCAGTTCTTC.

The chain is built from TRBV7-2 and TRBJ1-2; TRBD1 is a possible D gene (6 bases). Germline values: CDR1 SGHTA, CDR2 FQGNSA. Trimming took off 5 bases at V and 1 base at J, with 11 bases between the two ends. The CDR3 is 14 residues long. CDR3 DNA sequence: TGTGCCAGCAGCCCCACACAGGGTAACTATGGCTACACCTTC. This gives the protein CASSPTQGNYGYTF.

The V and J genes are TRBV6-6 and TRBJ1-1; 7 nucleotides match TRBD1. The V and J ends lost 8 bases and 1 base, in that order; junction bases with no gene match: 13. The CDR3 is 16 amino acids. CDR1 is MNHNY and CDR2 is SVGAGI in the germline V gene (reference sequence). The CDR3 spells CASVRRPGQSNTEAFF. CDR3 DNA sequence: TGTGCCAGCGTGAGGCGTCCGGGACAGTCGAACACTGAAGCTTTCTTT.

The rearrangement joins TRBV18 to TRBJ2-2, with 8 bases identical to TRBD1. Germline CDR1 and CDR2: KGHSH and LQKENI. V gave up 2 bases and J gave up 2 bases; unmatched junction bases: 7. The CDR3 has 17 amino acids. The DNA of the CDR3 is TGTGCCAGCTCACCAATCCGGACAGGGCCTAACACCGGGGAGCTGTTTTTT. Its translation is CASSPIRTGPNTGELFF.

The J gene is TRBJ2-2, the V gene TRBV4-3; 9 bases fit TRBD1. The CDR3 covers 15 residues. The V and J ends lost 6 bases and 3 bases, in that order; junction bases with no gene match: 5. CDR1 and CDR2 (germline): LGHNA, YSLEER. The CDR3 sequence: CASRPGTGYTGELFF. CDR3 coding DNA: TGCGCCAGCAGGCCCGGGACAGGGTACACCGGGGAGCTGTTTTTT.

This CDR3 is CASSERLAIEETQYF. The CDR3 region has the DNA TGTGCCAGCAGTGAGCGTCTAGCGATTGAAGAGACCCAGTACTTC. The J gene is TRBJ2-5, the V gene TRBV25-1, with a possible D match to TRBD2 (6 bases). Germline CDR1 and CDR2: MGHDK and SYGVNS. The CDR3 length is 15 residues. V was clipped by 3 bases and J by 3 bases, with 14 bases between them.

The chain uses TRBV7-6 and TRBJ2-1; 11 nucleotides line up with TRBD2. The CDR3 contains 16 residues. V gave up 5 bases and J gave up 2 bases; unmatched junction bases: 5. The V gene's germline CDR1 is SGHVS and CDR2 FNYEAQ. CDR3: CASSPMTSGAYNEQFF. CDR3 coding DNA: TGTGCCAGCAGCCCAATGACTAGCGGGGCCTACAATGAGCAGTTCTTC.

The gene calls are TRBV2 and TRBJ1-2, with D hard to call. Germline values: CDR1 SNHLY, CDR2 FYNNEI. This CDR3 has 14 residues. V was cut by 5 bases and J by 5 bases, with 15 bases left in between. This chain's CDR3 is CASSPGLVNYGYTF. As DNA, the CDR3 is TGTGCCAGCAGTCCCGGGTTGGTGAATTATGGCTACACCTTC.

This clone was seen a single time. Distinct nucleotide sequences in the sample also encode this CDR3. The chain carries TRBV4-3 and TRBJ2-3, with a possible D match to TRBD1 (6 bases). Germline values: CDR1 LGHNA, CDR2 YSLEER. Trimming took off 0 bases at V and 4 bases at J, with 11 bases between the two ends. This CDR3 contains 15 residues. CDR3 in amino acids: CASSQDRQVPDTQYF. The CDR3 nucleotides are TGCGCCAGCAGCCAAGATCGACAGGTTCCAGATACGCAGTATTTT.

This chain connects TRBV27 to TRBJ1-2; TRBD1 aligns across 7 bases. The junction had 8 bases not matched to a gene; V was cut back by 4 bases and J by 3 bases. Per the germline V gene, CDR1 is MNHEY and CDR2 is SMNVEV (reference sequence). The length of the CDR3 is 15 residues. For the CDR3, the DNA is TGTGCCAGCAGTTCCCCGACAGGGAACGACTATGGCTACACCTTC. Protein sequence: CASSSPTGNDYGYTF.

This clone was detected once. V gene TRBV5-5 combines with J gene TRBJ2-1; 7 positions match TRBD1. The CDR3 is 15 residues long. The germline gives CDR1 SGHKS, CDR2 YYEKEE (reference sequence). J was trimmed by 2 bases and V by 0 bases; bases with no gene match: 2. CDR3 amino acids: CASSLGGQTYNEQFF. CDR3 nucleotide sequence: TGTGCCAGCAGCTTGGGGGGACAGACCTACAATGAGCAGTTCTTC.

This chain connects TRBV5-4 to TRBJ1-3; 8 bases align to TRBD1. From germline, CDR1 is SGHNT and CDR2 YYREEE (reference sequence). The CDR3 is 17 amino acids. V shed 4 bases, J shed 4 bases, and the junction held 13 bases outside the gene matches. CDR3 DNA sequence: TGTGCCAGCAGCCCGGCCAGGGGGCAGGCCGCGGGAAACACCATATATTTT. This gives the protein CASSPARGQAAGNTIYF. Variable domain in full (rest from reference TRBV5-4 and TRBJ1-3): ETGVTQSPTHLIKTRGQQVTLRCSSQSGHNTVSWYQQALGQGPQFIFQYYREEENGRGNFPPRFSGLQFPNYSSELNVNALELDDSALYLCASSPARGQAAGNTIYFGEGSWLTVV.

The chain uses TRBV6-5 and TRBJ2-7; the D is unclear. Trimming took off 6 bases at V and 6 bases at J, with 18 bases between the two ends. Germline V gives CDR1 MNHEY, CDR2 SVGAGI. The CDR3 has 14 residues. CDR3 sequence reads: CASRPPEVHREQYF. The CDR3 DNA reads TGTGCCAGCAGACCGCCAGAAGTGCACCGCGAGCAGTACTTC.